These 13 T cell receptor beta chains share one sample of origin, sequenced in a study of blood T cell repertoires in COVID-19. The data were produced by immunoSEQ multiplex PCR, yet TCRdb's version contains in-frame clones alone and is incomplete. The table lists about 210,000 clones, around 86% of them singletons, with about 8.9% in the top ten. Sequencing was done on a sample of PBMCs or T cells enriched from blood (not recorded which). These receptors came from a woman aged 50 to 60 with acute COVID-19.

The V and J genes are TRBV7-9 and TRBJ2-2; D is uncertain. The CDR3 is made up of 15 amino acids. V shed 5 bases and J shed 2 bases, with 12 bases lying between them. Germline V CDR1 and CDR2: SEHNR, FQNEAQ (reference sequence). The CDR3 sequence: CASSAGRQNTGELFF. The CDR3 DNA reads as TGTGCCAGCAGCGCAGGCCGGCAAAACACCGGGGAGCTGTTTTTT.

V gene TRBV19 combines with J gene TRBJ2-7; perhaps TRBD2 as D (5 bases). The CDR3 totals 15 residues. Trimming stripped 5 bases from V and 1 base from J, with 15 bases between. The germline V gene has CDR1 LNHDA and CDR2 SQIVND (reference sequence). CDR3 protein: CASSSASRNSYEQYF. The CDR3 coding sequence is TGTGCCAGTAGTTCCGCTAGCCGAAATTCCTACGAGCAGTACTTC.

The chain employs TRBV9 and TRBJ2-2, with 7 bases identical to TRBD2. In germline, CDR1 is SGDLS, CDR2 YYNGEE. The CDR3 has 16 residues. Trimming took 4 bases from V and 1 from J; bases not matched to a gene: 7. The DNA of the CDR3 is TGTGCCAGCAGCTCCCACTCGGGGGGGAACACCGGGGAGCTGTTTTTT. As protein: CASSSHSGGNTGELFF.

V and J are TRBV19 and TRBJ2-5; TRBD2 is a possible D gene (5 bases). Germline CDR1 LNHDA, CDR2 SQIVND (reference sequence). CDR3 length: 13 amino acids. Trimming left V 2 bases short and J 5 bases short, with 9 bases between. CDR3 amino acids: CASSIRGSETQYF. CDR3 coding DNA: TGTGCCAGTAGTATAAGAGGGAGCGAGACCCAGTACTTC.

The J gene is TRBJ2-1, the V gene TRBV6-2 or TRBV6-3; the match to TRBD2 covers 10 bases. J lost 3 bases, V lost 4 bases, and 3 bases had no gene match. This CDR3 is 15 amino acids long. Per the germline V gene, CDR1 is MNHEY and CDR2 is SVGEGT. This CDR3 reads CASSSGLALYNEQFF. CDR3 DNA: TGTGCCAGCAGTTCGGGACTAGCGCTCTACAATGAGCAGTTCTTC.

V usage is TRBV6-5 and J usage is TRBJ2-7, with TRBD2 identical over 10 bases. Germline CDR1 is MNHEY and CDR2 is SVGAGI. V was clipped by 0 bases and J by 6 bases; unmatched bases: 5. This CDR3 is built from 15 residues. The CDR3 DNA follows: TGTGCCAGCAGTTACTCGCTAGCGGGAGAGTTCGAGCAGTACTTC. The encoded protein is CASSYSLAGEFEQYF.

The CDR3 DNA reads as TGTGCTAGTAGAAAGGGGGGGCTCTACGAGCAGTACTTC. Its translation: CASRKGGLYEQYF. The chain uses TRBV12-5 and TRBJ2-7; D possibly corresponds to TRBD2 (7 bases). Germline values: CDR1 LGHNT, CDR2 FRNRAP. The CDR3 consists of 13 residues. V lost 8 bases and J 3 bases, leaving 14 bases between the germline ends.

The rearrangement uses TRBV6-2 or TRBV6-3 and TRBJ1-5; D is uncertain. The CDR3 covers 14 residues. V lost 7 bases and J lost 4, with 14 bases in between. The germline gives CDR1 MNHEY, CDR2 SVGEGT. The CDR3: CASNPPTENQPQHF. CDR3 nucleotide sequence: TGTGCCAGCAACCCCCCTACGGAGAATCAGCCCCAGCATTTT.

The chain couples TRBV7-6 to TRBJ2-1, with a tentative D call TRBD2 (5 bases). Per the germline V gene, CDR1 is SGHVS and CDR2 is FNYEAQ. This CDR3 has 12 residues. Trimming took 2 bases from V and 7 from J, leaving 6 bases between them. The CDR3 reads CASSLSGNEQFF. CDR3 sequence (DNA): TGTGCCAGCAGCTTATCGGGGAATGAGCAGTTCTTC.

The V and J genes are TRBV3-1 (or the pseudogene TRBV3-2) and TRBJ2-5; the D gene is possibly TRBD2 (7 bases). V dropped 3 bases and J dropped 4 bases, with 12 bases sitting between them. The CDR3 has 14 residues. Germline V lookup: CDR1 LGHDT, CDR2 YNNKEL (reference sequence). The CDR3 region is CASSHRGGGETQYF. CDR3 DNA sequence: TGTGCCAGCAGCCACAGGGGAGGGGGAGAGACCCAGTACTTC.

This sequence joins TRBV19 and TRBJ1-2; tentatively, D is TRBD1 (6 bases). CDR3 length equals 15 residues. V lost 3 bases and J 5 bases, leaving 16 bases between the germline ends. CDR1 is LNHDA, CDR2 SQIVND, per germline (reference sequence). CDR3 DNA sequence: TGTGCCAGTAGTATTTTTGGGGGCAGGGGATATGGCTACACCTTC. Protein sequence: CASSIFGGRGYGYTF.

This rearrangement joins TRBV28 to TRBJ2-3, with D unclear. The germline gives CDR1 MDHEN, CDR2 SYDVKM. This CDR3 spans 13 amino acids. V gave up 6 bases and J gave up 2 bases, with 9 bases separating them. In DNA form, the CDR3 reads TGTGCCAGCAGAACAGATCTCACAGATACGCAGTATTTT. Amino acid sequence: CASRTDLTDTQYF.

To note about this clone: A read error may explain this, as a much larger clone is one base away. Other DNA sequences in the sample encode the same CDR3. The gene calls are TRBV5-1 and TRBJ1-1; TRBD1 agrees at 7 bases. The CDR3 spans 14 residues. With V trimmed by 4 bases and J by 0 bases, 3 bases remained unmatched. Germline CDR1 and CDR2: SGHRS and YFSETQ. This chain's CDR3 is CASSLGQMNTEAFF. CDR3 bases: TGCGCCAGCAGCCTGGGACAGATGAACACTGAAGCTTTCTTT.